The entry below gives a single T cell receptor beta chain sequence along with its context. Its antigen remains unknown. The data stem from a study of lymphopenia after photon versus proton radiotherapy. General study results and limits: Only patients who died were analyzed for survival; proton advantage is unproven. Post-nadir TCR diversity decline inversely tracked overall survival among those who died. Under photons, naive T cells and diversity fell while effector/memory populations rose. Post-nadir diversity loss with photons came from oligoclonal expansion, particularly CD8+ Temra cells.

TCRdb keeps only in-frame clones here, not all; method: immunoSEQ multiplex PCR. The sample yields more than 60,000 clones, 75% to 90% seen once. V lost 8 bases, J lost 3 bases, and 11 bases lay in between. Germline-derived CDR1 and CDR2 are MNHNY and SVGAGI (reference sequence). This CDR3 comprises 12 residues. Here the sequenced sample was peripheral blood, taken from a patient treated with photon-based radiotherapy. This sequence originates from a man aged 35 to 55 with gastric cancer. The chain joins TRBV6-6 to TRBJ2-7; no definite D call. This CDR3 is CASGVSYYEQYF. Here the CDR3 DNA reads TGTGCCAGCGGGGTTTCCTACTACGAGCAGTACTTC.